This entry features one T cell receptor beta chain sequence. The entry originates in a study of shared clonotypes between healthy human individuals. This CDR3 spans 16 amino acids. Looked up from germline, CDR1 is SGHAT and CDR2 is FQDESV (reference sequence). Trimming took off 5 bases at V and 7 bases at J, with 24 bases between the two ends. It was at deep level that the assay was run. Replicate PCRs run on unsorted PBMC used approximately 0.3 ug DNA, which was 30,000 to 35,000 T cell genomes. Measured with immunoSEQ multiplex PCR; TCRdb has only the in-frame clones, and not every one. The data show about half a million clones, with 77% seen just once and about 12% held by the top ten. The donor cohort consisted entirely of Caucasian adults residing in Nashville, Tennessee.

J is TRBJ2-7 and V is TRBV11-1; either TRBD1 or TRBD2 may supply D (5 bases each). The sequencing sample was made of PBMCs. The clonotype was recovered from a woman aged 40 to 50 in good health. Some clones in this sample may be carry-over from other donors' samples. The CDR3 bases are TGTGCCAGCAGCCCCCTCCGGGACCCGGGATGGAGTGAGCAGTACTTC. It codes for CASSPLRDPGWSEQYF.